The 15 T cell receptor beta chains in this list originate from one sample, sequenced in a study of T-cell reconstitution after alpha-beta-depleted transplantation in children. Unique molecular identifiers featured in how the TCRbeta library was prepared. TCRdb re-derived calls from the PCR reads in MiXCR, one entry per CDR3 protein. Of about 690,000 distinct CDR3 sequences listed, over 15% were seen once; the top ten hold around 0.96%. Material: PBMCs from the stem cell graft donor, obtained from the stem cell graft. These receptors all stem from a human donor who donated a stem cell graft to a child with acute myeloid leukemia.

This clonotype showed up many times. V is TRBV18 and J is TRBJ1-6; D possibly corresponds to TRBD1 (6 bases). The V end was cut by 0 bases, the J end by 5 bases, with 11 bases between. There are 16 residues in the CDR3. Germline V gives CDR1 KGHSH, CDR2 LQKENI. The DNA of the CDR3 is TGTGCCAGCTCACCACCGGGGCAGGGGAATAATTCACCCCTCCACTTT. It encodes CASSPPGQGNNSPLHF.

This clonotype appeared a few times. The chain has TRBV30 and TRBJ2-2, with D hard to call. The CDR3 totals 11 residues. CDR1 is GTSNPN, CDR2 SVGIG, per germline (reference sequence). Trimming removed 5 bases at V and 8 bases at J, with 9 bases between. The CDR3 DNA is TGTGCCTGGCTCAAAAGTGGGGAGCTGTTTTTT. Protein: CAWLKSGELFF. Drawing the rest from reference TRBV30 and TRBJ2-2, the complete variable domain is SQTIHQWPATLVQPVGSPLSLECTVEGTSNPNLYWYRQAAGRGLQLLFYSVGIGQISSEVPQNLSASRPQDRQFILSSKKLLLSDSGFYLCAWLKSGELFFGEGSRLTVL.

This clonotype was recorded at least ten times. The genes are TRBV20-1 and TRBJ1-2; possible D gene TRBD1, 5 bases. The CDR3 totals 13 residues. Per the germline V gene, CDR1 is DFQATT and CDR2 is SNEGSKA (reference sequence). Trimming removed 6 bases at V and 4 bases at J, with 15 bases between. The chain's CDR3 is CSALDERGYGYTF. CDR3 in DNA: TGCAGTGCCCTGGACGAGAGGGGCTATGGCTACACCTTC.

This clonotype has a handful of counts. This chain connects TRBV30 to TRBJ1-1, with D hard to call. V lost 0 bases and J 1 base, leaving 6 bases between the germline ends. Germline V gene sequence: CDR1 GTSNPN, CDR2 SVGIG (reference sequence). The CDR3 has 13 residues. DNA for the CDR3: TGTGCCTGGAGTGTTGAACCGAACACTGAAGCTTTCTTT. Amino acids: CAWSVEPNTEAFF.

This clonotype was detected ten times or more. The gene calls are TRBV29-1 and TRBJ2-4; D is perhaps TRBD1 or TRBD2 (5 bases each). V lost 6 bases and J lost 1, with 13 bases in between. This CDR3 is built from 14 residues. Germline V CDR1 and CDR2: SQVTM, ANQGSEA. The CDR3 here is CSVGGRAAKNIQYF. The CDR3 nucleotides are TGCAGCGTCGGAGGCAGGGCGGCCAAAAACATTCAGTACTTC.

This clonotype was counted at least ten times. V is TRBV20-1 and J is TRBJ2-3; D is possibly TRBD2 (5 bases). There are 15 residues in the CDR3. Trimming shortened V by 3 bases and J by 0 bases, and 13 bases separated the two germline ends. CDR1 DFQATT and CDR2 SNEGSKA come from the germline V gene (reference sequence). Here the CDR3 DNA reads TGCAGTGCTAGCCCCCGGCGGACTAGCACAGATACGCAGTATTTT. Protein: CSASPRRTSTDTQYF.

This clonotype was detected ten times or more. This rearrangement joins TRBV7-2 to TRBJ1-2; possible D gene TRBD1, 5 bases. V lost 1 base to trimming and J lost 5 bases, with 8 bases between them. Germline V gene sequence: CDR1 SGHTA, CDR2 FQGNSA. The CDR3 runs to 13 residues. This CDR3 reads CASSLDRTYGYTF. DNA of the CDR3: TGTGCCAGCAGCTTAGACAGGACTTATGGCTACACCTTC.

The chain recombines TRBV7-9 with TRBJ2-2; D is possibly TRBD2 (6 bases). The CDR3 is 14 residues long. Trimming removed 6 bases at V and 3 bases at J, with 11 bases between. CDR1 and CDR2 from the germline V gene are SEHNR and FQNEAQ (reference sequence). CDR3 loop: CASRNGGDTGELFF. The DNA of the CDR3 is TGTGCCAGCAGAAACGGAGGGGACACCGGGGAGCTGTTTTTT.

In its sample, this clonotype was seen many times. V usage is TRBV20-1 and J usage is TRBJ1-2; perhaps TRBD1 as D (5 bases). CDR1 and CDR2 (germline): DFQATT, SNEGSKA (reference sequence). The V gene lost 5 bases and the J gene lost 4 bases, with 14 bases spanning the gap. The CDR3 sequence is 13 residues long. The CDR3 DNA reads TGCAGTGCTGCCAGGGTTTCCTCCTATGGCTACACCTTC. It encodes CSAARVSSYGYTF.

This clonotype was seen repeatedly, ten times or more. The junction shows a germline mismatch at one end, possibly a read error. The chain uses TRBV5-1 and TRBJ2-2; no clear D gene. This CDR3 comprises 11 residues. Per germline, CDR1 SGHRS and CDR2 YFSETQ. The DNA of the CDR3 is TGTGCCAGCAGCTCCACCGGGGAGCTGTTTTTT. Protein sequence: CASSSTGELFF.

A few counts support this clonotype. This sequence joins TRBV20-1 and TRBJ1-5, with D possibly TRBD1 on 5 matching bases. Germline V gene sequence: CDR1 DFQATT, CDR2 SNEGSKA (reference sequence). Trimming took 6 bases from V and 3 from J, leaving 15 bases between them. The CDR3 is made up of 14 amino acids. CDR3 bases: TGCAGTGCCTCTCAGGGTAACGACAATCAGCCCCAGCATTTT. Translation gives CSASQGNDNQPQHF.

The sample holds many counts of this clonotype. V and J are TRBV20-1 and TRBJ2-1; D is unclear. The CDR3 totals 16 residues. Trimming took 0 bases from V and 2 from J, leaving 14 bases between them. Germline V gene lookup returns CDR1 DFQATT and CDR2 SNEGSKA (reference sequence). In DNA form, the CDR3 reads TGCAGTGCTAGAGACCCTTTCCGCCCCCCCTACAATGAGCAGTTCTTC. Amino acid sequence: CSARDPFRPPYNEQFF.

This clonotype was counted at least ten times. The V call is TRBV20-1, the J call TRBJ2-1; weak D call: TRBD2 (6 bases). Germline assignment: CDR1 DFQATT and CDR2 SNEGSKA (reference sequence). CDR3 length: 13 amino acids. The CDR3 bases are TGCAGCCTCACTAGCCTAATGATCGATGAGCAGTTCTTC. This gives the protein CSLTSLMIDEQFF.

This clonotype was seen a handful of times. The rearrangement joins TRBV20-1 to TRBJ1-2; the match to TRBD1 covers 7 bases. Per germline, CDR1 DFQATT and CDR2 SNEGSKA (reference sequence). This CDR3 has 12 amino acids. V was clipped by 6 bases and J by 5 bases; unmatched bases: 6. CDR3 nucleotides: TGCAGTGCCCTCAGGGGGGAGTATGGCTACACCTTC. Its translation: CSALRGEYGYTF.

This clonotype was seen more than once but under ten times. The V gene is TRBV7-2, the J gene TRBJ1-1, with 9 bases that match TRBD1. This CDR3 comprises 14 residues. J was trimmed by 3 bases and V by 4 bases; bases with no gene match: 3. The germline gives CDR1 SGHTA, CDR2 FQGNSA. CDR3 nucleotide sequence: TGTGCCAGCAGCTCTACAGGGGGCTACACTGAAGCTTTCTTT. Protein product: CASSSTGGYTEAFF. The whole variable domain, remainder taken from reference TRBV7-2 and TRBJ1-1, is GAGVSQSPSNKVTEKGKDVELRCDPISGHTALYWYRQSLGQGLEFLIYFQGNSAPDKSGLPSDRFSAERTGGSVSTLTIQRTQQEDSAVYLCASSSTGGYTEAFFGQGTRLTVV.